This note documents a single T cell receptor beta chain sequence. Its antigen is not known. This record comes from a study of cytomegalovirus exposure and HLA in healthy donors. Study-wide points: By HLA locus, TCR association rates varied in a later analysis, with DRB1 showing the most and HLA-C the fewest.

Germline trimming cut 5 bases from V and 5 bases from J; bases unmatched to any gene: 2. The CDR3 contains 13 residues. Germline V CDR1 and CDR2: SEHNR, FQNEAQ (reference sequence). PCR was performed using 60 Vbeta and 13 Jbeta primers. The protocol was immunoSEQ multiplex PCR, while the TCRdb copy is restricted to in-frame clones and leaves out a portion. Of over 30,000 clones in the sample, about three fifths were seen once. This receptor was obtained from a man between 45 and 60 years old in good health and CMV-seropositive. The chain joins TRBV7-9 to TRBJ1-4, with 7 bases identical to TRBD1. Sequencing input: PBMCs. CDR3 residues: CASSRGQNEKLFF. The CDR3 DNA is TGTGCCAGCAGCAGGGGACAGAATGAAAAACTGTTTTTT.